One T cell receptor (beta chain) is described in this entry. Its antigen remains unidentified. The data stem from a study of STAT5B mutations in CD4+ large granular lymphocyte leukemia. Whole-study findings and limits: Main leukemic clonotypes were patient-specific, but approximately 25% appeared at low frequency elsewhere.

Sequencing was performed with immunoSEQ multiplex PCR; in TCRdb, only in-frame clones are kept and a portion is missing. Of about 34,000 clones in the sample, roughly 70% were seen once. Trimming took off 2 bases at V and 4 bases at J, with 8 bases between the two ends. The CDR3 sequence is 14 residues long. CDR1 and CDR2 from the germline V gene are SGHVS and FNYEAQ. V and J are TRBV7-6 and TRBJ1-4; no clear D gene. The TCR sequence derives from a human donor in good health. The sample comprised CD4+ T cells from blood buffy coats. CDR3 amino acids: CASSLRRDNEKLFF. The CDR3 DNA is TGTGCCAGCAGCTTAAGGAGGGATAATGAAAAACTGTTTTTT.